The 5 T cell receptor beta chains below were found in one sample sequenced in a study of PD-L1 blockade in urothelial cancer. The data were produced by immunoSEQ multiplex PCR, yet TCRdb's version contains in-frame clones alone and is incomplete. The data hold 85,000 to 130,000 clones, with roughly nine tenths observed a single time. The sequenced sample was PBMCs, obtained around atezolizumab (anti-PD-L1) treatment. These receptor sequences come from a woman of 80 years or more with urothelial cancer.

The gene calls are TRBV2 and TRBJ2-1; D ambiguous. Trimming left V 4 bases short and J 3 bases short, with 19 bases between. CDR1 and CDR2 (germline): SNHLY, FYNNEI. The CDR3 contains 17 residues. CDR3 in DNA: TGTGCCAGCAGTGTAGTGTTTCATAGTCGAAACTACAATGAGCAGTTCTTC. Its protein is CASSVVFHSRNYNEQFF. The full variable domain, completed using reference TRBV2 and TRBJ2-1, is EPEVTQTPSHQVTQMGQEVILRCVPISNHLYFYWYRQILGQKVEFLVSFYNNEISEKSEIFDDQFSVERPDGSNFTLKIRSTKLEDSAMYFCASSVVFHSRNYNEQFFGPGTRLTVL.

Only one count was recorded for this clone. The CDR3 coding sequence is TGTGCCAGCAGCGCGGGTCACAATCAGCCCCAGCATTTT. Protein: CASSAGHNQPQHF. This sequence joins TRBV7-9 and TRBJ1-5; D is unclear. The germline V gene has CDR1 SEHNR and CDR2 FQNEAQ (reference sequence). V was pared by 5 bases and J by 3 bases, with 8 bases between. This CDR3 is built from 13 residues.

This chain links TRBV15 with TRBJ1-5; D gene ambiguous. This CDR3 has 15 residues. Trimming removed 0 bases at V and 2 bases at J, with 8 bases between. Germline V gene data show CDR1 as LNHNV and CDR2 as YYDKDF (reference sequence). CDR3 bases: TGTGCCACCAGCAGAGATTATTCGGGCAATCAGCCCCAGCATTTT. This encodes CATSRDYSGNQPQHF.

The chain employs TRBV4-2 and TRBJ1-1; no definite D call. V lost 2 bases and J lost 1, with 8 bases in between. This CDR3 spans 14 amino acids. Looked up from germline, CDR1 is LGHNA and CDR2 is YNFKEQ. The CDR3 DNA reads TGTGCCAGCAGCCAAAGCTCCCGGAACACTGAAGCTTTCTTT. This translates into CASSQSSRNTEAFF.

The DNA of the CDR3 is TGTGCCAGCACCATAACAGGGATTGGGCATGGCTACACCTTC. This codes for CASTITGIGHGYTF. The genes are TRBV28 and TRBJ1-2; D is perhaps TRBD1 (6 bases). The CDR3 totals 14 residues. Per the germline V gene, CDR1 is MDHEN and CDR2 is SYDVKM. With 7 bases removed from V and 6 bases from J, the gap between germline ends came to 18 bases.